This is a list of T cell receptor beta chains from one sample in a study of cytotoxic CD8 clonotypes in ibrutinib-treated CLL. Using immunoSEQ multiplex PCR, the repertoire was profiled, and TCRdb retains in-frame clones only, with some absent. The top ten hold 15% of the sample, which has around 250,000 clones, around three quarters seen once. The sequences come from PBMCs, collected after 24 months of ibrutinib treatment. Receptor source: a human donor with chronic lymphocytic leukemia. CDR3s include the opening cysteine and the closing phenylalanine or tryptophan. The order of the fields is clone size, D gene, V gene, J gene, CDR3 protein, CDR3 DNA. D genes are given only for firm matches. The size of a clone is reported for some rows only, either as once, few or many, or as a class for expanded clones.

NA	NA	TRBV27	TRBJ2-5	CASSRTANLEETQYF	TGTGCCAGCAGTAGGACAGCCAACCTAGAAGAGACCCAGTACTTC
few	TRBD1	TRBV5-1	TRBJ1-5	CASSPGGQVNQPQHF	TGCGCCAGCAGCCCAGGGGGGCAGGTAAATCAGCCCCAGCATTTT
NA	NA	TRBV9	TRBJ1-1	CASSVSPGINTEAFF	TGTGCCAGCAGCGTCTCCCCAGGAATAAACACTGAAGCTTTCTTT
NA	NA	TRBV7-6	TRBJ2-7	CASSLARAHHGTEQYF	TGTGCCAGCAGCTTAGCGCGGGCCCACCATGGGACCGAGCAGTACTTC
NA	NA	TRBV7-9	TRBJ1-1	CASILGAEAFF	TGTGCCAGCATTCTAGGGGCTGAAGCTTTCTTT
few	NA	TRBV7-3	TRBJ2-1	CASSLMTGYNNEQFF	TGTGCCAGCAGCTTAATGACAGGATACAACAATGAGCAGTTCTTC
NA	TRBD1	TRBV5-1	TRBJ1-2	CASSLLFRDRGPYGYTF	TGCGCCAGCAGCTTGCTTTTCCGGGACAGGGGACCCTATGGCTACACCTTC
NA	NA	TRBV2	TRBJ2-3	CASSGDSGGQYF	TGTGCCAGCAGCGGGGACTCCGGGGGGCAGTATTTT
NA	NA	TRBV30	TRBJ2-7	CAWGVSPYEQYF	TGTGCCTGGGGTGTTTCCCCGTACGAGCAGTACTTC
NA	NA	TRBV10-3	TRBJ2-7	CAISESPGRSSYEQYF	TGTGCCATCAGTGAGTCGCCGGGACGGAGCTCCTACGAGCAGTACTTC
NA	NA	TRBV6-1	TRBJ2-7	CASSDSGVLPSYEQYF	TGTGCCAGCAGTGATTCAGGGGTGTTGCCCTCCTACGAGCAGTACTTC
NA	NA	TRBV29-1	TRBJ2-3	CSVVRESGTDTQYF	TGCAGCGTTGTCCGGGAGTCAGGCACAGATACGCAGTATTTT
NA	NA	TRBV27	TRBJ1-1	CASSFNGNTEAFF	TGTGCCAGCAGTTTCAACGGGAACACTGAAGCTTTCTTT
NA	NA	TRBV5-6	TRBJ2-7	CASSPERGSEQYF	TGTGCCAGCAGCCCGGAAAGGGGAAGCGAGCAGTACTTC
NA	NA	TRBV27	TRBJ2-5	CASSLFMGGRETQYF	TGTGCCAGCAGTTTATTTATGGGGGGCCGGGAGACCCAGTACTTC
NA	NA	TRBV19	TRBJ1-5	CASAWGRAEWNQPQHF	TGTGCCAGTGCGTGGGGCAGGGCCGAGTGGAATCAGCCCCAGCATTTT
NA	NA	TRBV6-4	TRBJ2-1	CASSEGTSPYNEQFF	TGTGCCAGCAGTGAGGGGACTTCCCCCTACAATGAGCAGTTCTTC
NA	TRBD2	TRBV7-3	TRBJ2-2	CASSLEGLAPGELFF	TGTGCCAGCAGCTTAGAGGGACTAGCGCCCGGGGAGCTGTTTTTT
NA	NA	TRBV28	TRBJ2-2	CASSSGGNTGELFF	TGTGCCAGCAGTTCCGGGGGAAACACCGGGGAGCTGTTTTTT
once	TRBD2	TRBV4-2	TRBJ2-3	CASSQDALARDWDTQYF	TGTGCCAGCAGCCAAGATGCACTAGCGCGAGATTGGGATACGCAGTATTTT
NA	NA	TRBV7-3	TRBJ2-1	CASSVRPGTSSYNEQFF	TGTGCCAGCAGCGTAAGACCCGGCACGAGCTCCTACAATGAGCAGTTCTTC
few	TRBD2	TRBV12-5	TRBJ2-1	CASGPQAGVNEQFF	TGTGCTAGTGGTCCGCAAGCGGGAGTCAATGAGCAGTTCTTC
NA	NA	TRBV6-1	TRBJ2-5	CASRTNMGHETQYF	TGTGCCAGCAGGACTAATATGGGACACGAGACCCAGTACTTC
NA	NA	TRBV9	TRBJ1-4	CASSREGEVWEKLFF	TGTGCCAGCAGTCGAGAGGGGGAGGTTTGGGAAAAACTGTTTTTT
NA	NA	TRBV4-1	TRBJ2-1	CASSQEWSYEQFF	TGCGCCAGCAGCCAAGAGTGGAGTTATGAGCAGTTCTTC
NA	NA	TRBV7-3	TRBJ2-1	CASSFGVGAADNEQFF	TGTGCCAGCAGCTTTGGGGTGGGTGCGGCTGACAATGAGCAGTTCTTC
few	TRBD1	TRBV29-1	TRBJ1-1	CSVGTGGEAFF	TGCAGCGTTGGGACAGGGGGAGAAGCTTTCTTT
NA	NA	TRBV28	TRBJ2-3	CASSPKLRFTDTQYF	TGTGCCAGCAGCCCTAAATTACGCTTCACAGATACGCAGTATTTT
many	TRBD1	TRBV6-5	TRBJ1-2	CASSYLRTGGSYGYTF	TGTGCCAGCAGTTACTTAAGGACAGGGGGCAGCTATGGCTACACCTTC
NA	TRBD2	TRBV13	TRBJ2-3	CASSPRTSGTDTQYF	TGTGCCAGCAGCCCACGGACTAGCGGCACAGATACGCAGTATTTT
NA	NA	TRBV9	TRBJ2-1	CASSVGGSGNYNEQFF	TGTGCCAGCAGCGTAGGGGGGTCAGGGAACTACAATGAGCAGTTCTTC
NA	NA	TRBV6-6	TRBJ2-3	CASFRGFSDTQYF	TGTGCCAGTTTCCGGGGCTTCTCAGATACGCAGTATTTT
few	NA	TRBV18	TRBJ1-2	CASSPTDNYGYTF	TGTGCCAGCTCCCCGACCGATAACTATGGCTACACCTTC
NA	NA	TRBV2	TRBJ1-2	CASSEGSGQGGGYTF	TGTGCCAGCAGTGAAGGAAGTGGGCAGGGCGGTGGCTACACCTTC
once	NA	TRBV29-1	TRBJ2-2	CSVDIENTGELFF	TGCAGCGTTGATATCGAGAACACCGGGGAGCTGTTTTTT
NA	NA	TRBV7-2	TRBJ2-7	CASSSQRDLYEQYF	TGTGCCAGCAGCTCCCAAAGGGACTTATACGAGCAGTACTTC
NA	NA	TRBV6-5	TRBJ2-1	CASSVKAYNEQFF	TGTGCCAGCAGTGTAAAGGCCTACAATGAGCAGTTCTTC
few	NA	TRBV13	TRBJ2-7	CASSHRTIYEQYF	TGTGCCAGCAGCCACCGGACGATCTACGAGCAGTACTTC
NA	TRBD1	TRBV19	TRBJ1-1	CASSHLRQGVYTEAFF	TGTGCCAGTAGTCACCTGAGACAGGGGGTTTACACTGAAGCTTTCTTT
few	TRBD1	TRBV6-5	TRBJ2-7	CASSYSGTGVYEQYF	TGTGCCAGCAGCTATTCCGGGACAGGGGTCTACGAGCAGTACTTC
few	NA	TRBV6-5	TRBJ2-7	CASSLNGYEQYF	TGTGCCAGCAGCCTAAATGGGTACGAGCAGTACTTC
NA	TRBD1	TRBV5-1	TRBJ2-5	CASRLGQGQETQYF	TGCGCCAGCAGACTCGGACAGGGACAAGAGACCCAGTACTTC
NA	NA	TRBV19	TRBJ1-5	CASSISASGPQHF	TGTGCCAGTAGTATTTCAGCCTCCGGGCCCCAGCATTTT
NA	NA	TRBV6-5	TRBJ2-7	CASSQGFYEQYF	TGTGCCAGCAGTCAGGGCTTCTACGAGCAGTACTTC
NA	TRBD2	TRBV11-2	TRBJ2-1	CASRLAGGRNNEQFF	TGTGCCAGCAGACTAGCGGGAGGAAGGAACAATGAGCAGTTCTTC
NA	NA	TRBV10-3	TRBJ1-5	CAIRNRDDQPQHF	TGTGCCATCAGGAACAGGGACGATCAGCCCCAGCATTTT
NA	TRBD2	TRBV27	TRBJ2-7	CASRGLAGDEQYF	TGTGCCAGCAGGGGACTAGCGGGAGACGAGCAGTACTTC
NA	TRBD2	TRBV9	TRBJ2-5	CASSDLAGAETQYF	TGTGCCAGCAGCGACCTAGCGGGAGCAGAGACCCAGTACTTC